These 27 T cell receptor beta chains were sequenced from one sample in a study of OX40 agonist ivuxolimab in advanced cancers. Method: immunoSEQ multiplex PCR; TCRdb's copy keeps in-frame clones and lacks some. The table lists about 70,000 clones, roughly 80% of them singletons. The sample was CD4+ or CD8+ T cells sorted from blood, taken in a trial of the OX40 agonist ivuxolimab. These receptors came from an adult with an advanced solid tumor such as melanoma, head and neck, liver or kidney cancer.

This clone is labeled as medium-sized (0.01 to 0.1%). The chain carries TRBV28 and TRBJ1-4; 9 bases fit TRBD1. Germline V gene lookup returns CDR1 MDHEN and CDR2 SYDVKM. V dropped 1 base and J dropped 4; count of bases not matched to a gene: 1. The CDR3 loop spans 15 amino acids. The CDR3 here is CASSLSGQGNEKLFF. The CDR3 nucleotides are TGTGCCAGCAGTTTATCGGGACAGGGTAATGAAAAACTGTTTTTT.

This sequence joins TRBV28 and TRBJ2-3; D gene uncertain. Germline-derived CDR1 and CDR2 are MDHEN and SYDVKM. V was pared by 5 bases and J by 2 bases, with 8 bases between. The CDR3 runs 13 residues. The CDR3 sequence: CASSNTVTDTQYF. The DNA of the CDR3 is TGTGCCAGCAGTAACACAGTCACAGATACGCAGTATTTT.

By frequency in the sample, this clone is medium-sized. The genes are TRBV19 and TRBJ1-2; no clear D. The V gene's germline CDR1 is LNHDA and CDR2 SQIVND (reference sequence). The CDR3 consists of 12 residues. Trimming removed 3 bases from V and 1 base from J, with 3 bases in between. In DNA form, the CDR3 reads TGTGCCAGTAGTATCAATAACTATGGCTACACCTTC. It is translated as CASSINNYGYTF.

In nucleotides, the CDR3 is TGTGCCAGCAGCCAACCAGCAGGGTCCCTCACGCAAGAGCAGTACTTC. It is translated as CASSQPAGSLTQEQYF. The V and J genes are TRBV14 and TRBJ2-7; D is possibly TRBD1 (5 bases). Germline V gene sequence: CDR1 SGHDN, CDR2 FVKESK. Trimming left V 2 bases short and J 7 bases short, with 21 bases between. This CDR3 spans 16 amino acids.

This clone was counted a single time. CDR3 sequence (DNA): TGTGCCAGCAGCCCAAGACGACAGGGGAGAAACACTGAAGCTTTCTTT. Its protein is CASSPRRQGRNTEAFF. This sequence joins TRBV5-8 and TRBJ1-1; 8 bases match TRBD1. Per the germline V gene, CDR1 is SGHTS and CDR2 is YDEGEE. Unmatched junction bases numbered 10, after V lost 4 bases and J lost 2 bases. This CDR3 has 16 residues.

DNA for the CDR3: TGTGCCAGCAGCCACGGGACAGCGGGCTACAATGAGCAGTTCTTC. Translation gives CASSHGTAGYNEQFF. V usage is TRBV11-3 and J usage is TRBJ2-1; the D gene is possibly TRBD1 (7 bases). This CDR3 region has 15 residues. The V and J ends lost 5 bases and 3 bases respectively, with 14 bases between them. CDR1 is SGHNT, CDR2 YENEEA, per germline.

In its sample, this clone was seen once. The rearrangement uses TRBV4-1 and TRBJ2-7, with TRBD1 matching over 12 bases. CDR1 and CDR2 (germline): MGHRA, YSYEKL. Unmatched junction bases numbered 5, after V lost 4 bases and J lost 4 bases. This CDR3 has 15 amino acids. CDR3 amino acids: CASSPGQGASYEQYF. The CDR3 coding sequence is TGCGCCAGCAGCCCGGGACAGGGGGCTTCATACGAGCAGTACTTC.

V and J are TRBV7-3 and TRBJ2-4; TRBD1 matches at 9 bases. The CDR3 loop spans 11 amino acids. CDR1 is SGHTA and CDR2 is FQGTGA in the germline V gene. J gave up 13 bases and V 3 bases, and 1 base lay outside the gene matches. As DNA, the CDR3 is TGTGCCAGCAGCTTCGGACAGGGGCAGTACTTC. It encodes CASSFGQGQYF.

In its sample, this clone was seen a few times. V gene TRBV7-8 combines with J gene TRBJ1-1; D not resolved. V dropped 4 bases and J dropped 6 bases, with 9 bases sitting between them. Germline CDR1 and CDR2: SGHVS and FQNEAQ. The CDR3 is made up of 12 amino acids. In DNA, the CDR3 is TGTGCCAGCAGCTCCGGCGGGGCTGAAGCTTTCTTT. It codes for CASSSGGAEAFF.

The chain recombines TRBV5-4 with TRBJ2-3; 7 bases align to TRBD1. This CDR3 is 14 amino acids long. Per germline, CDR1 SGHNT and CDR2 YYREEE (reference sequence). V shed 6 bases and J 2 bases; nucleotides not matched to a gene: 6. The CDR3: CASTIGTATDTQYF. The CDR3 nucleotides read TGTGCCAGCACCATCGGGACAGCCACAGATACGCAGTATTTT.

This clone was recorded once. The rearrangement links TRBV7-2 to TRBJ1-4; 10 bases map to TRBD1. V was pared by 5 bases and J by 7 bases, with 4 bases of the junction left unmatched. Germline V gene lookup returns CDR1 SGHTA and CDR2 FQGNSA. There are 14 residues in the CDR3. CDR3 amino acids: CASSLGQGVEKLFF. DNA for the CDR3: TGTGCCAGCAGCCTAGGACAGGGGGTTGAAAAACTGTTTTTT. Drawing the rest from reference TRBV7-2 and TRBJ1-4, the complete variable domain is GAGVSQSPSNKVTEKGKDVELRCDPISGHTALYWYRQSLGQGLEFLIYFQGNSAPDKSGLPSDRFSAERTGGSVSTLTIQRTQQEDSAVYLCASSLGQGVEKLFFGSGTQLSVL.

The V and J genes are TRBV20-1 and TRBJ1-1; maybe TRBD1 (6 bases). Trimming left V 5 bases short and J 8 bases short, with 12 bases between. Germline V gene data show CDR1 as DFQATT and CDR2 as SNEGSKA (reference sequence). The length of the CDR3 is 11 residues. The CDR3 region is CSALRGTEAFF. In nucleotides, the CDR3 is TGCAGTGCTCTCAGGGGTACGGAAGCTTTCTTT.

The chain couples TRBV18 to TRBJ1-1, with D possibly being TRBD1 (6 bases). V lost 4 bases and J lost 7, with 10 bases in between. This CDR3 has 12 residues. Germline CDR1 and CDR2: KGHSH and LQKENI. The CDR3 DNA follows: TGTGCCAGCTCACGGGACACTTATGAAGCTTTCTTT. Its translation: CASSRDTYEAFF.

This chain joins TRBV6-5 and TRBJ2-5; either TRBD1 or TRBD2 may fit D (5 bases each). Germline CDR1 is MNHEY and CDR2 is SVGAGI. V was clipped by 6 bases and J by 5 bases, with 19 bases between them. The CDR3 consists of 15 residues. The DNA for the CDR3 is TGTGCCAGCAGCACCACCCAGAGGGGCGACGAGACCCAGTACTTC. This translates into CASSTTQRGDETQYF.

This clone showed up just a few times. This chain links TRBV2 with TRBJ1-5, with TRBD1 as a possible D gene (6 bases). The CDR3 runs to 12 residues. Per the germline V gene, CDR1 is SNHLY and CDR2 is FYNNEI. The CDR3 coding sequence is TGTGCTGGGGGGCAGGGGTATCAGCCCCAGCATTTT. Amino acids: CAGGQGYQPQHF.

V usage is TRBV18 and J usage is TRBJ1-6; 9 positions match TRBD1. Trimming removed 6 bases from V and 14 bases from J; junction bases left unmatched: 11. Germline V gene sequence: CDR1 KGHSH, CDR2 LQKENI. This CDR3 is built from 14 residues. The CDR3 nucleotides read TGTGCCAGCTCCCCGGGACAGGGAGGCGAGGCCCTCCACTTT. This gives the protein CASSPGQGGEALHF.

The CDR3 DNA is TGCAGCGTTGAACTCTCTAGCGAGCTAAACTACGAGCAGTACTTC. It yields the protein CSVELSSELNYEQYF. The chain joins TRBV29-1 to TRBJ2-7; D possibly corresponds to TRBD2 (6 bases). The CDR3 consists of 15 residues. V lost 2 bases, J lost 3 bases, and 17 bases lay in between. CDR1 and CDR2 (germline): SQVTM, ANQGSEA.

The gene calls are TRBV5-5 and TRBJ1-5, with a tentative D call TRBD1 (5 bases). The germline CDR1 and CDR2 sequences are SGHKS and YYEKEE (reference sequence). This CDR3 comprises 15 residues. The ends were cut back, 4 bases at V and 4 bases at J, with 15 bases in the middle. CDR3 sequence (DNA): TGTGCCAGCAGCCCCGGACCCCCAGGGAATCAGCCCCAGCATTTT. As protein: CASSPGPPGNQPQHF.

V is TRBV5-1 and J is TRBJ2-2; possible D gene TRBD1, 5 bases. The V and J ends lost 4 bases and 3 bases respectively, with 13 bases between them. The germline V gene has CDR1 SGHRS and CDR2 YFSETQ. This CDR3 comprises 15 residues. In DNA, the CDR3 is TGCGCCAGCAGCCCTCAAGGGGCTCACACCGGGGAGCTGTTTTTT. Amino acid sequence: CASSPQGAHTGELFF.

For the CDR3, the DNA is TGTGCCTGGCCGGCCTCTAACTATGGCTACACCTTC. Translated, it gives CAWPASNYGYTF. The chain recombines TRBV30 with TRBJ1-2; no clear D gene. CDR3 size: 12 residues. The V end lost 5 bases, the J end lost 0 bases, and 7 bases lay between the germline ends. The germline CDR1 and CDR2 sequences are GTSNPN and SVGIG (reference sequence).

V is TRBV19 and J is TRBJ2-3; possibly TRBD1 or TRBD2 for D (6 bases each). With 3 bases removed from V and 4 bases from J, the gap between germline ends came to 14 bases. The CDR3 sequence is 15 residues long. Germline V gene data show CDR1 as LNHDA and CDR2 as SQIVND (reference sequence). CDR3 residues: CASSIYGGGSDTQYF. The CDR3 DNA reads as TGTGCCAGTAGTATTTACGGAGGGGGTTCAGATACGCAGTATTTT.

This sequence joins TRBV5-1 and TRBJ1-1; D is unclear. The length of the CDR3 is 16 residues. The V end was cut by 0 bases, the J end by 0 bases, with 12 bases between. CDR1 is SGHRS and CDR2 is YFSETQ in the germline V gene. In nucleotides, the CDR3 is TGCGCCAGCAGCTTGGCCATCGGACCGTTGAACACTGAAGCTTTCTTT. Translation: CASSLAIGPLNTEAFF.

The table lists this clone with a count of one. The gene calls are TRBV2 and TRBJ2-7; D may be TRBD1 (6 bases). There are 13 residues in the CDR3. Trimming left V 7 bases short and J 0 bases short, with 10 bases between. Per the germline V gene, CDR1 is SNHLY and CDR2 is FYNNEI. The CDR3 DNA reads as TGTGCCAGCAACTGGGGGCCCTCCTACGAGCAGTACTTC. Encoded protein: CASNWGPSYEQYF.

CDR3 residues: CASSEINQGNYGYTF. In nucleotides, the CDR3 is TGTGCCAGCAGTGAAATAAATCAGGGAAACTATGGCTACACCTTC. V gene TRBV6-1 combines with J gene TRBJ1-2, with D perhaps TRBD1 (5 bases). Germline CDR1 reads MNHNS; CDR2 reads SASEGT. V was cut by 2 bases and J by 2 bases, with 12 bases left in between. The CDR3 consists of 15 residues.

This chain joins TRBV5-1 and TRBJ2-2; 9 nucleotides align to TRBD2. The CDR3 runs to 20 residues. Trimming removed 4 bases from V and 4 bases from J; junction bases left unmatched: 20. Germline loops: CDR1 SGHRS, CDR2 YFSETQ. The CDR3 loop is CASSRLSAGGRVQSTGELFF. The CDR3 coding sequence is TGCGCCAGCAGCCGACTTTCAGCGGGAGGCCGGGTACAAAGCACCGGGGAGCTGTTTTTT.

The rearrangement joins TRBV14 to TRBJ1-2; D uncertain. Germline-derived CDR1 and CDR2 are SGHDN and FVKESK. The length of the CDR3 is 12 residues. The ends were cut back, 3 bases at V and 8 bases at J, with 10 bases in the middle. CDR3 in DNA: TGTGCCAGCAGCCAGGGGTTATGGGGCTACACCTTC. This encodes CASSQGLWGYTF. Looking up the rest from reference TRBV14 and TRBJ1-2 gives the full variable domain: EAGVTQFPSHSVIEKGQTVTLRCDPISGHDNLYWYRRVMGKEIKFLLHFVKESKQDESGMPNNRFLAERTGGTYSTLKVQPAELEDSGVYFCASSQGLWGYTFGSGTRLTVV.

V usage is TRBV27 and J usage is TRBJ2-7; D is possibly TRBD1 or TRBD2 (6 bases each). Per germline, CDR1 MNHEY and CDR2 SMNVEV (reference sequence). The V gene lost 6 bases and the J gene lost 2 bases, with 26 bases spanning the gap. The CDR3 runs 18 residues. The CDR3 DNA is TGTGCCAGCAGATCCCGCCCGGGTCGGGGGCGGAGGGCCTACGAGCAGTACTTC. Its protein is CASRSRPGRGRRAYEQYF.